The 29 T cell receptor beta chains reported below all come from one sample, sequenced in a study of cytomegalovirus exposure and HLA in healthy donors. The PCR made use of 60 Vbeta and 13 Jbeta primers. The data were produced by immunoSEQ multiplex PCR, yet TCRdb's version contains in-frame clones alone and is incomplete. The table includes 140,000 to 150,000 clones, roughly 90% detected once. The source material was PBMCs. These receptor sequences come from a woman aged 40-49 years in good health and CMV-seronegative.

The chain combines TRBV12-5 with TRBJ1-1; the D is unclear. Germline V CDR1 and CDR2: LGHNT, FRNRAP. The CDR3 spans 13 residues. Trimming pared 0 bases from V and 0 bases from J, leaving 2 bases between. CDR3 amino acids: CASGLVLNTEAFF. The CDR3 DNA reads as TGTGCTAGTGGTTTGGTCTTGAACACTGAAGCTTTCTTT.

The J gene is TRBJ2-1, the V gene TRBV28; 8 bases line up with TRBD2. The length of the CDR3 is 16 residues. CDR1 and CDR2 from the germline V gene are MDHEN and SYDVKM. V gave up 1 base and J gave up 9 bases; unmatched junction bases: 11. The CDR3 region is CASSLLQGTRFGEQFF. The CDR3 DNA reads TGTGCCAGCAGTTTATTGCAAGGGACTAGATTCGGTGAGCAGTTCTTC.

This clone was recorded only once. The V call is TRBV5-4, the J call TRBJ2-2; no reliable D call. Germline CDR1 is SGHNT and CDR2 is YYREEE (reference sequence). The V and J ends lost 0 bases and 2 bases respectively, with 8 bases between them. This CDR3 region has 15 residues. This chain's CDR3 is CASSLVTPNTGELFF. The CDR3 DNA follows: TGTGCCAGCAGCTTGGTCACTCCTAACACCGGGGAGCTGTTTTTT.

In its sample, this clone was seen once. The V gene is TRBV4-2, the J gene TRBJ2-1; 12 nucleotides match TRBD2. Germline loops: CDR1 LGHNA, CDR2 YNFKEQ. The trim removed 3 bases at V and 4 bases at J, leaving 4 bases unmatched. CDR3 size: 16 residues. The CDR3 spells CASSQAGTSGYNEQFF. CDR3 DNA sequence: TGTGCCAGCAGCCAGGCCGGGACTAGCGGGTACAATGAGCAGTTCTTC.

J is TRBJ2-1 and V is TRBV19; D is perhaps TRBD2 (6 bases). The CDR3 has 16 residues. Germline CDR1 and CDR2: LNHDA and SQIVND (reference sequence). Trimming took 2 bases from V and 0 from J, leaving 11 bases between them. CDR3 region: CASSIRVAASYNEQFF. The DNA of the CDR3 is TGTGCCAGTAGTATAAGGGTAGCGGCCTCCTACAATGAGCAGTTCTTC.

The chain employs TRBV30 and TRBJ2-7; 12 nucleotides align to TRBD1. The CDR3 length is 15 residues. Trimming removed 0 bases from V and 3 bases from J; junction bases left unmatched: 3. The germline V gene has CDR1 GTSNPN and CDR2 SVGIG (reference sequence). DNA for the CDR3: TGTGCCTGGAGTGTAGGGACAGGGGGCTTCTACGAGCAGTACTTC. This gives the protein CAWSVGTGGFYEQYF. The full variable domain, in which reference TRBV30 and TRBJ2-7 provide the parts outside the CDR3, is SQTIHQWPATLVQPVGSPLSLECTVEGTSNPNLYWYRQAAGRGLQLLFYSVGIGQISSEVPQNLSASRPQDRQFILSSKKLLLSDSGFYLCAWSVGTGGFYEQYFGPGTRLTVT.

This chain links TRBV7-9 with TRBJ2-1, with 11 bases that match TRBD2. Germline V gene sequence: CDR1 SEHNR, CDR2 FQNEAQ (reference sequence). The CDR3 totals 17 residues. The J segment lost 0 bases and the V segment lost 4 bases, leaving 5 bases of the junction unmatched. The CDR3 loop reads CASSSRTSGFSYNEQFF. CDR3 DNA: TGTGCCAGCAGCTCTAGGACTAGCGGGTTCTCCTACAATGAGCAGTTCTTC. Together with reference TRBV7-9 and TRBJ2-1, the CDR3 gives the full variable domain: DTGVSQNPRHKITKRGQNVTFRCDPISEHNRLYWYRQTLGQGPEFLTYFQNEAQLEKSRLLSDRFSAERPKGSFSTLEIQRTEQGDSAMYLCASSSRTSGFSYNEQFFGPGTRLTVL.

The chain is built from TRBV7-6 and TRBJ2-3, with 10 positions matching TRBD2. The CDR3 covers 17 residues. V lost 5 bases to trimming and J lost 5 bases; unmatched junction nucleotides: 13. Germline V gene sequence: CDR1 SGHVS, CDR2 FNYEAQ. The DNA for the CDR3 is TGTGCCAGCAGCCAAGAGCCTAGCGGGAGATCGATAGATACGCAGTATTTT. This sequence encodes CASSQEPSGRSIDTQYF.

The CDR3 DNA reads as TGTGCCAGTAGTTTCGGGGGAAGCACTGAAGCTTTCTTT. It is translated as CASSFGGSTEAFF. The rearrangement uses TRBV19 and TRBJ1-1; D is perhaps TRBD1 (5 bases). From germline, CDR1 is LNHDA and CDR2 SQIVND (reference sequence). V lost 5 bases to trimming and J lost 4 bases, with 11 bases between them. This CDR3 is 13 amino acids long.

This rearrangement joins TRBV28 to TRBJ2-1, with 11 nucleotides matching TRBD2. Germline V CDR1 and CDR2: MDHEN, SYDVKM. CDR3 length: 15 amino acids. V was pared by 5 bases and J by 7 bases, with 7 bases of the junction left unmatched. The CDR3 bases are TGTGCCAGCAGTACCATAGCGGGGGGGCGGAATGAGCAGTTCTTC. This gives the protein CASSTIAGGRNEQFF.

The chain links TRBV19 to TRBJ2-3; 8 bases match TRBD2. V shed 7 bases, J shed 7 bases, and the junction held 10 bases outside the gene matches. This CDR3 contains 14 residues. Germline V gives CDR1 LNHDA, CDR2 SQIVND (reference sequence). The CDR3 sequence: CASTFGRAENTQYF. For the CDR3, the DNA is TGTGCCAGTACTTTCGGGAGGGCCGAGAATACGCAGTATTTT.

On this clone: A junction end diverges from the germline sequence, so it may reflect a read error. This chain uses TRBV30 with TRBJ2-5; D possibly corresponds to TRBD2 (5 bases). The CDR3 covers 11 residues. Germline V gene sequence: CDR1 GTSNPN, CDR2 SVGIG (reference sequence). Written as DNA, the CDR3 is TGTGCCTGGAGTGCGGGGATCAATCATAACTTC. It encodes CAWSAGINHNF.

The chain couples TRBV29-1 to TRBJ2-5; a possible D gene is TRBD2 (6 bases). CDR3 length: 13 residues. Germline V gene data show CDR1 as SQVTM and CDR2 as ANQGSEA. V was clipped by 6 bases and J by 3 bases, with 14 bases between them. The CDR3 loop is CSVDPGLEETQYF. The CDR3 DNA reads TGCAGCGTCGATCCGGGACTGGAAGAGACCCAGTACTTC. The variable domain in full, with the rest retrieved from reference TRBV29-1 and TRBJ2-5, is SAVISQKPSRDICQRGTSLTIQCQVDSQVTMMFWYRQQPGQSLTLIATANQGSEATYESGFVIDKFPISRPNLTFSTLTVSNMSPEDSSIYLCSVDPGLEETQYFGPGTRLLVL.

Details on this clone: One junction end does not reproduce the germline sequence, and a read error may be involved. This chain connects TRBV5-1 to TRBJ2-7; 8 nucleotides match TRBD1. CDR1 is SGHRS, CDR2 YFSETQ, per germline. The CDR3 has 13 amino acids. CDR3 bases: TGCGCCAGCAGGTTGGACAGGGCAGGCGAGCAGTACTTC. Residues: CASRLDRAGEQYF.

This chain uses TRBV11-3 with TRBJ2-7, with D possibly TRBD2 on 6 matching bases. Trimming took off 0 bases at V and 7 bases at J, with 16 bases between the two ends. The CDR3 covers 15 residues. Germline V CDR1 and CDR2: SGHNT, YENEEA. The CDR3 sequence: CASSLDHQTRGEQYF. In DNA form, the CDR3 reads TGTGCCAGCAGCTTAGATCACCAGACTAGAGGGGAGCAGTACTTC.

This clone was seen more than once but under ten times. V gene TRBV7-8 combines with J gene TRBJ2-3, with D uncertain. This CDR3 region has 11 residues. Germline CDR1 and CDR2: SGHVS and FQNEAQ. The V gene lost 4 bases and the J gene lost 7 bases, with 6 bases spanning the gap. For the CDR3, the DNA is TGTGCCAGCAGCTATAGTCATACGCAGTATTTT. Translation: CASSYSHTQYF.

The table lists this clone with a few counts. The CDR3 sequence: CASSLLGTPSAGYTF. As DNA, the CDR3 is TGCGCCAGCAGCCTCCTCGGGACTCCTTCAGCGGGCTACACCTTC. V and J are TRBV4-1 and TRBJ1-2; weak D call: TRBD1 (5 bases). CDR1 is MGHRA and CDR2 is YSYEKL in the germline V gene. There are 15 residues in the CDR3. V dropped 4 bases and J dropped 8 bases, with 20 bases sitting between them.

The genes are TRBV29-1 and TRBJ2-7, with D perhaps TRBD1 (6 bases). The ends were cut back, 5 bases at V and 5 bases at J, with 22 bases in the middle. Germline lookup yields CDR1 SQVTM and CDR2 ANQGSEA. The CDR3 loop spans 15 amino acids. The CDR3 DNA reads TGCAGCGTTAAGGACCAAGTGAGCTCAGGGGACGAGCAGTACTTC. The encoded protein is CSVKDQVSSGDEQYF.

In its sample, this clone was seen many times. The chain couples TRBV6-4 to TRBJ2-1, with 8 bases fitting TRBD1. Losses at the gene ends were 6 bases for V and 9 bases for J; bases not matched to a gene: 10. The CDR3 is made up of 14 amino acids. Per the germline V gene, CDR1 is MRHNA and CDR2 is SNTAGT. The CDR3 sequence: CASSPGQDGSEQFF. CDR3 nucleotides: TGTGCCAGCAGCCCGGGACAGGACGGGAGTGAGCAGTTCTTC.

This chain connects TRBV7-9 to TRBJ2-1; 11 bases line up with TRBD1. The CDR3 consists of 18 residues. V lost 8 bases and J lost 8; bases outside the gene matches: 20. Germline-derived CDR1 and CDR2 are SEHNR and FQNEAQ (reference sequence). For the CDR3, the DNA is TGTGCCAGCCCCGCGGGACAGGGGGTGGGGGGTCTACATGATGAGCAGTTCTTC. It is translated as CASPAGQGVGGLHDEQFF.

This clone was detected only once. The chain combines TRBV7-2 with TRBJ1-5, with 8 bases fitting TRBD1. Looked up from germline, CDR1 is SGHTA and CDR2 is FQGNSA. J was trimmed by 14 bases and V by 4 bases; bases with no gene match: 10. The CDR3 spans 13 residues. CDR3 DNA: TGTGCCAGCAGCTCTGCCCCGACAGGGGATGAGCATTTT. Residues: CASSSAPTGDEHF.

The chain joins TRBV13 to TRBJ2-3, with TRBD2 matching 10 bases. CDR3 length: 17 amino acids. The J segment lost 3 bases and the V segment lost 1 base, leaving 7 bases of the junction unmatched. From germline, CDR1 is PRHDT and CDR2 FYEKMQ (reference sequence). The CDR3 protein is CASSLDQSGRGTDTQYF. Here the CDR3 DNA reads TGTGCCAGCAGCTTAGACCAAAGCGGGAGGGGAACAGATACGCAGTATTTT. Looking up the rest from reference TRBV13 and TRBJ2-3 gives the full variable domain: AAGVIQSPRHLIKEKRETATLKCYPIPRHDTVYWYQQGPGQDPQFLISFYEKMQSDKGSIPDRFSAQQFSDYHSELNMSSLELGDSALYFCASSLDQSGRGTDTQYFGPGTRLTVL.

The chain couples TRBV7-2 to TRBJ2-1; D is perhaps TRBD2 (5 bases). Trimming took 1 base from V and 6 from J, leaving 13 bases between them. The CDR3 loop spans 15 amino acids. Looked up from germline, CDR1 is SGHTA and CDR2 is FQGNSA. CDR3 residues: CASSLGGESGNEQFF. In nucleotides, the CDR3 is TGTGCCAGCAGCTTAGGGGGAGAGTCTGGCAATGAGCAGTTCTTC. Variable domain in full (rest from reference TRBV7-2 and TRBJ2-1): GAGVSQSPSNKVTEKGKDVELRCDPISGHTALYWYRQSLGQGLEFLIYFQGNSAPDKSGLPSDRFSAERTGGSVSTLTIQRTQQEDSAVYLCASSLGGESGNEQFFGPGTRLTVL.

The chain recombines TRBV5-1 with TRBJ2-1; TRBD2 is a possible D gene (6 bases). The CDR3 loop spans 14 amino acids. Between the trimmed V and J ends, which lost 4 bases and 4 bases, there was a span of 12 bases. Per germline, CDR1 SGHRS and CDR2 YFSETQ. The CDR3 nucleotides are TGCGCCAGCAGCATGGAGGGACTTTACAATGAGCAGTTCTTC. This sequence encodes CASSMEGLYNEQFF.

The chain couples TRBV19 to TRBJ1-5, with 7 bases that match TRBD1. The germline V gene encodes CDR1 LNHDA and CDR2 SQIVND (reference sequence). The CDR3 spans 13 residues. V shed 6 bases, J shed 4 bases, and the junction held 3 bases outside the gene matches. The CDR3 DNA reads TGTGCCAGTAGCTCAGGGGGTAATCAGCCCCAGCATTTT. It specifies CASSSGGNQPQHF. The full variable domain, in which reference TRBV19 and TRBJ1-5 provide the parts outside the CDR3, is DGGITQSPKYLFRKEGQNVTLSCEQNLNHDAMYWYRQDPGQGLRLIYYSQIVNDFQKGDIAEGYSVSREKKESFPLTVTSAQKNPTAFYLCASSSGGNQPQHFGDGTRLSIL.

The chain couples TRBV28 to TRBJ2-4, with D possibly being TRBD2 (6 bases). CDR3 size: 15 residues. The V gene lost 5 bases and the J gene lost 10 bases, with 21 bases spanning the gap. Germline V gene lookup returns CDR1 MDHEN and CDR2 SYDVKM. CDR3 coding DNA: TGTGCCAGCAGTGGGGACTTTGGCCGGGGTGGGATTCAGTACTTC. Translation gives CASSGDFGRGGIQYF.

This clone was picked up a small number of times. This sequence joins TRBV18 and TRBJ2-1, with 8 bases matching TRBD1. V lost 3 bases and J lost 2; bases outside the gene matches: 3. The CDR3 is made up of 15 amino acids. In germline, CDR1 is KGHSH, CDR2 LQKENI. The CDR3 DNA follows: TGTGCCAGCTCACCCCGGGACAGGACCTACAATGAGCAGTTCTTC. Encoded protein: CASSPRDRTYNEQFF. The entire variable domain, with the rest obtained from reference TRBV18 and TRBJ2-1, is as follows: NAGVMQNPRHLVRRRGQEARLRCSPMKGHSHVYWYRQLPEEGLKFMVYLQKENIIDESGMPKERFSAEFPKEGPSILRIQQVVRGDSAAYFCASSPRDRTYNEQFFGPGTRLTVL.

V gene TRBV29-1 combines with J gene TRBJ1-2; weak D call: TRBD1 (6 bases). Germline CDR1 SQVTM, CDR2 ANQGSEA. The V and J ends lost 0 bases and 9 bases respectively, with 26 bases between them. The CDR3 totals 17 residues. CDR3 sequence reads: CSVEDFRTVAPLSSYTF. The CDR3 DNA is TGCAGCGTTGAAGATTTTCGGACAGTTGCCCCGTTGTCGAGCTACACCTTC. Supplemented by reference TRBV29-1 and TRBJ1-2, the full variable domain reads SAVISQKPSRDICQRGTSLTIQCQVDSQVTMMFWYRQQPGQSLTLIATANQGSEATYESGFVIDKFPISRPNLTFSTLTVSNMSPEDSSIYLCSVEDFRTVAPLSSYTFGSGTRLTVV.

This chain's CDR3 is CASSATDPGETQYF. The DNA of the CDR3 is TGTGCCAGCAGCGCGACCGACCCGGGGGAGACCCAGTACTTC. The chain uses TRBV9 and TRBJ2-5, with a weak D call TRBD2 (5 bases). V lost 3 bases and J lost 5, with 14 bases in between. The CDR3 loop spans 14 amino acids. Germline CDR1 SGDLS, CDR2 YYNGEE.